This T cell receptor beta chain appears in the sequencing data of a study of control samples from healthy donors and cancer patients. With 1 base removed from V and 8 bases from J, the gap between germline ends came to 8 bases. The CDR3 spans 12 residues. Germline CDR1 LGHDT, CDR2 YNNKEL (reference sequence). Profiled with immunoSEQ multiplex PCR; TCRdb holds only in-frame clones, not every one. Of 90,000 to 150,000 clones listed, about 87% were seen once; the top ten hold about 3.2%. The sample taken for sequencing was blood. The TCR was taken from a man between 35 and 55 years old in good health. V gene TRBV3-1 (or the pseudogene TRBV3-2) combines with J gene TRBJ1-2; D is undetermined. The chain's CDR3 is CASSQGGVGYTF. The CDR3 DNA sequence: TGTGCCAGCAGCCAAGGAGGAGTAGGCTACACCTTC.